A single sample gave rise to the 2 T cell receptor beta chains below, sequenced in a study of blood T cells in healthy people across ages. A J-beta primer mix and a sample-barcoded 5' primer were used in a second PCR of about 7 to 12 cycles. One entry per CDR3 protein, called by TCRdb with MiXCR from the 5' RACE reads. The sample carries over 1,300,000 distinct CDR3 sequences, 59% recorded once. The sequenced sample consisted of blood. The receptors shown here come from a man younger than 35 in good health.

There are a few counts of this clonotype. The chain uses TRBV2 and TRBJ2-1; the match to TRBD2 covers 10 bases. CDR1 is SNHLY, CDR2 FYNNEI, per germline. CDR3 length: 14 amino acids. J was trimmed by 7 bases and V by 7 bases; bases with no gene match: 7. CDR3 loop: CASNWASGSNEQFF. The CDR3 region has the DNA TGTGCCAGCAATTGGGCTAGCGGGAGTAATGAGCAGTTCTTC.

The V and J genes are TRBV12-3 or TRBV12-4 and TRBJ2-4, with TRBD1 matching 10 bases. J gave up 4 bases and V 7 bases, and 7 bases lay outside the gene matches. The CDR3 totals 15 residues. CDR3 sequence: CASTPQGQGKNIQYF. The CDR3 DNA sequence: TGTGCCAGCACCCCCCAGGGACAGGGGAAAAACATTCAGTACTTC.